The 21 T cell receptor beta chains in this list originate from one sample, sequenced in a study of T cell responses to AZD1222 COVID-19 vaccine (dated by TCRdb to about 2021). What this sample's time point label stands for: sample from adult after SARS-CoV-2 infection, after symptom onset. Library preparation used the immunoSEQ multiplex PCR assay. This is the immuneACCESS table as TCRdb keeps it, with only in-frame sequences that have V and J called. A part of the clones is gone; compared with another copy, unresolved V genes explain less than half, and the rest is unexplained. The sample includes about 140,000 clones, with 93% observed a single time. The ten largest clonotypes hold more than 10% of the sample. The sequenced sample was peripheral blood, obtained after recovery from COVID-19. The source is an adult who had recovered from COVID-19.

The J gene is TRBJ2-1, the V gene TRBV12-5, with 14 bases identical to TRBD2. The CDR3 contains 17 residues. The germline CDR1 and CDR2 sequences are LGHNT and FRNRAP. With V trimmed by 6 bases and J by 8 bases, 12 bases remained unmatched. The CDR3 DNA sequence: TGTGCTAGTGGCTCCACCGGGACTAGCGGGAGTCGCTATGAGCAGTTCTTC. It is translated as CASGSTGTSGSRYEQFF.

The chain joins TRBV4-1 to TRBJ2-3; 11 bases agree with TRBD2. The CDR3 totals 16 residues. Germline V gene data show CDR1 as MGHRA and CDR2 as YSYEKL. V dropped 1 base and J dropped 3; count of bases not matched to a gene: 3. CDR3 DNA: TGCGCCAGCAGCCAAGGACTAGCGGGAACAACAGATACGCAGTATTTT. Amino acid sequence: CASSQGLAGTTDTQYF.

For the CDR3, the DNA is TGTGCCAGCAGCCTCAGACAGGGGTGGTTAGAGACCCAGTACTTC. It encodes CASSLRQGWLETQYF. The chain combines TRBV5-6 with TRBJ2-5; TRBD1 aligns across 8 bases. The CDR3 consists of 15 residues. Germline V gene sequence: CDR1 SGHDT, CDR2 YYEEEE. The junction had 9 bases not matched to a gene; V was cut back by 4 bases and J by 4 bases.

V and J are TRBV6-6 and TRBJ1-1; D unresolved. The CDR3 sequence is 11 residues long. The V gene lost 7 bases and the J gene lost 7 bases, with 10 bases spanning the gap. Per germline, CDR1 MNHNY and CDR2 SVGAGI (reference sequence). Written as DNA, the CDR3 is TGTGCCAGCATCTTAGACGGTGAAGCTTTCTTT. This gives the protein CASILDGEAFF.

This chain joins TRBV5-1 and TRBJ2-5, with a weak D call TRBD2 (5 bases). CDR3 length: 15 residues. The germline V and J ends were trimmed by 1 base and 2 bases, with 12 bases remaining between them. The germline V gene has CDR1 SGHRS and CDR2 YFSETQ. The CDR3 protein is CASSLMRGPQETQYF. The CDR3 DNA follows: TGCGCCAGCAGCTTGATGAGAGGGCCGCAAGAGACCCAGTACTTC.

The V gene is TRBV5-1, the J gene TRBJ2-1, with 9 bases fitting TRBD1. CDR1 SGHRS and CDR2 YFSETQ come from the germline V gene. This CDR3 contains 14 residues. V was pared by 0 bases and J by 6 bases, with 1 base of the junction left unmatched. CDR3: CASSLGQGGNEQFF. CDR3 sequence (DNA): TGCGCCAGCAGCTTGGGACAGGGGGGCAATGAGCAGTTCTTC.

The chain is built from TRBV2 and TRBJ1-5, with D possibly matching TRBD1 (6 bases). Germline assignment: CDR1 SNHLY and CDR2 FYNNEI. The CDR3 has 15 residues. The germline V and J ends were trimmed by 1 base and 3 bases, with 10 bases remaining between them. The CDR3 region is CASSEGAGVNQPQHF. The DNA of the CDR3 is TGTGCCAGCAGTGAAGGGGCAGGGGTCAATCAGCCCCAGCATTTT.

The rearrangement joins TRBV9 to TRBJ1-1, with a tentative D call TRBD1 (6 bases). From germline, CDR1 is SGDLS and CDR2 YYNGEE. This CDR3 region has 15 residues. Deletions cut 0 bases from V and 2 bases from J, with 11 bases between. In DNA form, the CDR3 reads TGTGCCAGCAGCGTAGTAGGACAGACCAACACTGAAGCTTTCTTT. It specifies CASSVVGQTNTEAFF.

The chain employs TRBV5-6 and TRBJ2-7, with D perhaps TRBD1 (6 bases). Germline-derived CDR1 and CDR2 are SGHDT and YYEEEE. The CDR3 consists of 12 residues. V was clipped by 2 bases and J by 5 bases, with 8 bases between them. CDR3: CASSFKGDEQYF. DNA of the CDR3: TGTGCCAGCAGCTTTAAGGGGGACGAGCAGTACTTC. The full variable domain, in which reference TRBV5-6 and TRBJ2-7 provide the parts outside the CDR3, is DAGVTQSPTHLIKTRGQQVTLRCSPKSGHDTVSWYQQALGQGPQFIFQYYEEEERQRGNFPDRFSGHQFPNYSSELNVNALLLGDSALYLCASSFKGDEQYFGPGTRLTVT.

The chain recombines TRBV19 with TRBJ2-2, with D tentatively TRBD2 (6 bases). V was trimmed by 3 bases and J by 2 bases, leaving 10 bases between them. Germline V gene lookup returns CDR1 LNHDA and CDR2 SQIVND (reference sequence). The CDR3 runs 15 residues. The CDR3 sequence is CASSMEGDNTGELFF. The DNA of the CDR3 is TGTGCCAGTAGTATGGAGGGTGATAACACCGGGGAGCTGTTTTTT.

CDR3 residues: CASTQNTRNGYTF. The CDR3 DNA follows: TGTGCCAGCACCCAGAATACCCGAAATGGCTACACCTTC. The J gene is TRBJ1-2, the V gene TRBV14; unclear D gene. CDR3 length: 13 amino acids. Germline-derived CDR1 and CDR2 are SGHDN and FVKESK. V was clipped by 7 bases and J by 6 bases, with 15 bases between them. Full variable domain (rest looked up from reference TRBV14 and TRBJ1-2): EAGVTQFPSHSVIEKGQTVTLRCDPISGHDNLYWYRRVMGKEIKFLLHFVKESKQDESGMPNNRFLAERTGGTYSTLKVQPAELEDSGVYFCASTQNTRNGYTFGSGTRLTVV.

The chain links TRBV19 to TRBJ2-7; 9 bases agree with TRBD2. V lost 6 bases, J lost 1 base, and 10 bases stayed unmatched. CDR1 and CDR2 from the germline V gene are LNHDA and SQIVND (reference sequence). The CDR3 sequence is 16 residues long. The CDR3 coding sequence is TGTGCCAGTAGCCACCGTCTCGGACTAGCGTCCTACGAGCAGTACTTC. Its protein product is CASSHRLGLASYEQYF.

J is TRBJ2-5 and V is TRBV7-8, with TRBD1 identical over 9 bases. The CDR3 consists of 16 residues. Trimming removed 5 bases from V and 7 bases from J; junction bases left unmatched: 14. Germline V gives CDR1 SGHVS, CDR2 FQNEAQ. The CDR3 region has the DNA TGTGCCAGCAGCCGCCGGCCGGGACAGGGATTAGGGACCCAGTACTTC. It encodes CASSRRPGQGLGTQYF.

This chain links TRBV18 with TRBJ1-1; D is uncertain. This CDR3 has 13 amino acids. In germline, CDR1 is KGHSH, CDR2 LQKENI. V dropped 5 bases and J dropped 3 bases, with 10 bases sitting between them. In DNA, the CDR3 is TGTGCCAGCTCAAACCTGGAGGACACTGAAGCTTTCTTT. It specifies CASSNLEDTEAFF.

The genes are TRBV18 and TRBJ2-3; D remains unclear. The CDR3 spans 14 residues. Trimming cost V 0 bases and J 0 bases, with 4 bases left between them. Germline V gene sequence: CDR1 KGHSH, CDR2 LQKENI. The CDR3 coding sequence is TGTGCCAGCTCACCACCGCCCAGCACAGATACGCAGTATTTT. It codes for CASSPPPSTDTQYF.

The gene calls are TRBV6-4 and TRBJ2-7; tentative D call: TRBD1 (6 bases). This CDR3 contains 13 residues. Trimming pared 6 bases from V and 4 bases from J, leaving 13 bases between. Germline V gene data show CDR1 as MRHNA and CDR2 as SNTAGT. CDR3 region: CASSPGHLYEQYF. CDR3 coding DNA: TGTGCCAGCAGCCCGGGACACTTATACGAGCAGTACTTC.

CDR3 sequence reads: CASNPTSSYNSPLHF. The DNA for the CDR3 is TGTGCCAGCAATCCCACGAGCTCCTATAATTCACCCCTCCACTTT. The chain carries TRBV28 and TRBJ1-6; unclear D gene. The ends were cut back, 7 bases at V and 0 bases at J, with 10 bases in the middle. The germline CDR1 and CDR2 sequences are MDHEN and SYDVKM. There are 15 residues in the CDR3.

This sequence joins TRBV5-1 and TRBJ1-1; possibly TRBD1 for D (6 bases). CDR3 length: 15 amino acids. Trimming stripped 4 bases from V and 0 bases from J, with 13 bases between. Germline V CDR1 and CDR2: SGHRS, YFSETQ. The CDR3 nucleotides read TGCGCCAGCAGCCCGCAGGGGCAACTGAACACTGAAGCTTTCTTT. It is translated as CASSPQGQLNTEAFF.

This clone has a single count. Mismatch with germline at one junction end may stem from a read error. The chain is built from TRBV25-1 and TRBJ2-7, with D perhaps TRBD1 (5 bases). The germline V gene has CDR1 MGHDK and CDR2 SYGVNS. The CDR3 covers 12 residues. The CDR3 protein is CASSDLQGRFSF. DNA of the CDR3: TGTGCCAGCAGTGATCTCCAGGGAAGGTTTTCTTTC.

V and J are TRBV21-1 and TRBJ2-2; the table's D call of TRBD1 was not tested on the DNA. TRBV21-1 is a listed pseudogene. The CDR3 loop spans 15 amino acids. In nucleotides, the CDR3 is TGTGCCAGCAGCAAATGCAGGGTGAACACCGGGGAGCTGTTTTTT. Protein sequence: CASSKCRVNTGELFF.

This rearrangement joins TRBV28 to TRBJ2-7; D might be TRBD1 (5 bases). V was pared by 4 bases and J by 3 bases, with 19 bases between. Germline CDR1 MDHEN, CDR2 SYDVKM. This CDR3 has 16 amino acids. CDR3 sequence: CASSSQLFDSDYEQYF. The CDR3 nucleotides read TGTGCCAGCAGTTCACAACTCTTCGACAGCGACTACGAGCAGTACTTC.